The 22 T cell receptor beta chains below were found in one sample sequenced in a study of response to subunit inactivated influenza vaccine. TCRdb re-analysed the RT-PCR reads in MiXCR, keeping a single row per CDR3 protein. This table has approximately 250,000 distinct CDR3 sequences, 9% to 15% appearing once. The sequences come from non-naive T cells sorted from PBMCs, collected around 14 days before vaccination. These receptors all come from a man in his fifties who received an inactivated influenza vaccine.

This rearrangement joins TRBV25-1 to TRBJ2-7; D remains unclear. CDR3 length: 13 residues. Germline V gene sequence: CDR1 MGHDK, CDR2 SYGVNS. Deletions cut 0 bases from V and 6 bases from J, with 9 bases between. The CDR3 loop reads CASSEYKGSEQYF. Here the CDR3 DNA reads TGTGCCAGCAGTGAATATAAAGGATCCGAGCAGTACTTC.

This sequence joins TRBV4-3 and TRBJ2-5, with 12 bases aligning to TRBD2. J was trimmed by 8 bases and V by 0 bases; bases with no gene match: 19. Per the germline V gene, CDR1 is LGHNA and CDR2 is YSLEER. CDR3 length: 20 residues. CDR3 nucleotides: TGCGCCAGCAGCCAAGATATTCCCCTAGCGGGAGGGTTACGCGGAGACACCCAGTACTTC. This translates into CASSQDIPLAGGLRGDTQYF.

Many counts were recorded for this clonotype. This sequence joins TRBV7-9 and TRBJ2-5; D uncertain. V was clipped by 7 bases and J by 5 bases, with 8 bases between them. This CDR3 comprises 11 residues. Germline loops: CDR1 SEHNR, CDR2 FQNEAQ (reference sequence). The DNA for the CDR3 is TGTGCCAGCAAGGTTGGGGAGACCCAGTACTTC. Protein sequence: CASKVGETQYF.

This clonotype was seen repeatedly, ten times or more. The chain joins TRBV4-3 to TRBJ1-5, with D hard to call. This CDR3 spans 14 amino acids. V was pared by 0 bases and J by 2 bases, with 5 bases between. Per the germline V gene, CDR1 is LGHNA and CDR2 is YSLEER. CDR3 amino acids: CASSQDAGNQPQHF. CDR3 coding DNA: TGCGCCAGCAGCCAAGATGCAGGCAATCAGCCCCAGCATTTT.

Ten or more counts support this clonotype. The rearrangement links TRBV5-1 to TRBJ2-5, with TRBD2 identical over 10 bases. The CDR3 is made up of 14 amino acids. CDR1 and CDR2 from the germline V gene are SGHRS and YFSETQ. J gave up 2 bases and V 2 bases, and 0 bases lay outside the gene matches. The CDR3 coding sequence is TGCGCCAGCAGCTTTAGCGGGAGGCAAGAGACCCAGTACTTC. Its translation: CASSFSGRQETQYF.

The chain recombines TRBV28 with TRBJ2-1; 10 bases line up with TRBD2. CDR1 is MDHEN, CDR2 SYDVKM, per germline. The CDR3 totals 18 residues. Trimming at V came to 4 bases and at J to 5 bases, leaving 14 bases not matched to a gene. The CDR3 region has the DNA TGTGCCAGCAGTTCCCGTTATTTTCTAGCGGGAGATGACAATGAGCAGTTCTTC. Protein product: CASSSRYFLAGDDNEQFF.

In this sample, this clonotype turned up many times. The rearrangement links TRBV7-2 to TRBJ2-7, with D uncertain. The V end was cut by 2 bases, the J end by 2 bases, with 4 bases between. Looked up from germline, CDR1 is SGHTA and CDR2 is FQGNSA. The CDR3 contains 12 residues. CDR3 sequence: CASSLSPYEQYF. For the CDR3, the DNA is TGTGCCAGCAGCTTAAGTCCCTACGAGCAGTACTTC.

Many counts were recorded for this clonotype. The genes are TRBV4-2 and TRBJ2-7, with 8 positions matching TRBD1. Losses at the gene ends were 1 base for V and 3 bases for J; bases not matched to a gene: 5. CDR3 length: 15 amino acids. Germline V gene sequence: CDR1 LGHNA, CDR2 YNFKEQ. For the CDR3, the DNA is TGTGCCAGCAGCCAAGTTGGACAGGGCGGCTACGAGCAGTACTTC. It translates to CASSQVGQGGYEQYF.

This clonotype was detected a few times. The CDR3 reads CASSLKQGYEQYF. The CDR3, as DNA: TGTGCCAGCAGTTTAAAGCAGGGCTACGAGCAGTACTTC. The gene calls are TRBV28 and TRBJ2-7; D may be TRBD1 (5 bases). V gave up 2 bases and J gave up 3 bases, with 8 bases separating them. This CDR3 comprises 13 residues. The germline V gene encodes CDR1 MDHEN and CDR2 SYDVKM. Filled out from reference TRBV28 and TRBJ2-7, the complete variable domain reads DVKVTQSSRYLVKRTGEKVFLECVQDMDHENMFWYRQDPGLGLRLIYFSYDVKMKEKGDIPEGYSVSREKKERFSLILESASTNQTSMYLCASSLKQGYEQYFGPGTRLTVT.

The chain uses TRBV5-6 and TRBJ2-5; no reliable D call. V gave up 2 bases and J gave up 5 bases, with 13 bases separating them. The CDR3 is 14 residues long. The germline CDR1 and CDR2 sequences are SGHDT and YYEEEE. In nucleotides, the CDR3 is TGTGCCAGCAGCTTTAGGCAGGTCAGGGAGACCCAGTACTTC. It encodes CASSFRQVRETQYF.

This clonotype was found once. The V call is TRBV18, the J call TRBJ2-7, with D possibly TRBD1 on 6 matching bases. Germline lookup yields CDR1 KGHSH and CDR2 LQKENI. The germline V and J ends were trimmed by 3 bases and 2 bases, with 14 bases remaining between them. The CDR3 sequence is 15 residues long. The CDR3 DNA reads as TGTGCCAGCTCACCGACGAGACAGGAAACCTACGAGCAGTACTTC. Translation gives CASSPTRQETYEQYF.

This clonotype was found a few times. The chain uses TRBV10-3 and TRBJ1-5; unclear D gene. Germline values: CDR1 ENHRY, CDR2 SYGVKD. V lost 3 bases, J lost 4 bases, and 7 bases lay in between. This CDR3 is built from 13 residues. The CDR3 sequence: CAISETVNQPQHF. Here the CDR3 DNA reads TGTGCCATCAGTGAAACGGTAAATCAGCCCCAGCATTTT.

The genes are TRBV28 and TRBJ2-3; weak D call: TRBD2 (5 bases). The germline V gene encodes CDR1 MDHEN and CDR2 SYDVKM. The ends were cut back, 6 bases at V and 6 bases at J, with 16 bases in the middle. The CDR3 is made up of 14 amino acids. The CDR3 region is CASSPGLRGDTQYF. CDR3 DNA sequence: TGTGCCAGCAGCCCCGGCCTGCGAGGGGATACGCAGTATTTT.

This rearrangement joins TRBV3-1 to TRBJ1-1; possibly TRBD1 for D (6 bases). V lost 5 bases and J 4 bases, leaving 17 bases between the germline ends. The CDR3 has 15 amino acids. The germline gives CDR1 LGHDT, CDR2 YNNKEL (reference sequence). CDR3 DNA: TGTGCCAGCAGCACAACTGACAGGCCTCGCACTGAAGCTTTCTTT. Translating it yields CASSTTDRPRTEAFF.

The chain has TRBV20-1 and TRBJ1-5; D is ambiguous. This CDR3 spans 12 amino acids. Germline lookup yields CDR1 DFQATT and CDR2 SNEGSKA (reference sequence). Trimming cost V 0 bases and J 5 bases, with 5 bases left between them. DNA for the CDR3: TGCAGTGCTAGAGAGACTGATCAGCCCCAGCATTTT. Amino acid sequence: CSARETDQPQHF.

DNA for the CDR3: TGTGCCAGCAGACAGACACAGAACTATGGCTACACCTTC. It codes for CASRQTQNYGYTF. The chain joins TRBV5-5 to TRBJ1-2; D gene uncertain. The CDR3 runs 13 residues. Trimming left V 5 bases short and J 2 bases short, with 10 bases between. CDR1 and CDR2 from the germline V gene are SGHKS and YYEKEE (reference sequence).

The CDR3 loop is CSARDRRRNHQPQHF. The CDR3 bases are TGCAGTGCTAGAGATCGCAGACGTAATCATCAGCCCCAGCATTTT. The V call is TRBV20-1, the J call TRBJ1-5; no clear D gene. Trimming shortened V by 0 bases and J by 5 bases, and 14 bases separated the two germline ends. Germline V gene sequence: CDR1 DFQATT, CDR2 SNEGSKA (reference sequence). This CDR3 spans 15 amino acids.

The chain links TRBV20-1 to TRBJ2-1; the match to TRBD2 covers 7 bases. The J segment lost 1 base and the V segment lost 2 bases, leaving 8 bases of the junction unmatched. The CDR3 contains 16 residues. Germline V gives CDR1 DFQATT, CDR2 SNEGSKA (reference sequence). The CDR3: CSARPIAGVSYNEQFF. The CDR3 DNA reads TGCAGTGCTAGACCTATTGCGGGAGTTTCCTACAATGAGCAGTTCTTC.

This clonotype was seen a few times. The chain carries TRBV28 and TRBJ2-1; 8 positions agree with TRBD1. The J segment lost 8 bases and the V segment lost 1 base, leaving 4 bases of the junction unmatched. Germline V gene data show CDR1 as MDHEN and CDR2 as SYDVKM. The CDR3 totals 14 residues. In DNA form, the CDR3 reads TGTGCCAGCAGTTTATTGACAGGGGTGGATGAGCAGTTCTTC. Its protein is CASSLLTGVDEQFF.

The DNA of the CDR3 is TGTGCCAGCTCACCAACAGGGGGCTCATCTGAAGCTTTCTTT. This codes for CASSPTGGSSEAFF. The rearrangement joins TRBV18 to TRBJ1-1; TRBD1 matches 9 bases. The junction had 4 bases not matched to a gene; V was cut back by 2 bases and J by 6 bases. The CDR3 sequence is 14 residues long. The germline V gene encodes CDR1 KGHSH and CDR2 LQKENI.

Many counts were recorded for this clonotype. The genes are TRBV9 and TRBJ2-3, with D perhaps matching TRBD1 or TRBD2 (5 bases each). Trimming cost V 3 bases and J 1 base, with 12 bases left between them. Germline CDR1 and CDR2: SGDLS and YYNGEE. CDR3 length: 15 amino acids. As DNA, the CDR3 is TGTGCCAGCAGCGGTACACCGGGACGCACAGATACGCAGTATTTT. Translated, it gives CASSGTPGRTDTQYF.

The chain links TRBV20-1 to TRBJ1-1; D is possibly TRBD1 (5 bases). This CDR3 region has 16 residues. CDR1 is DFQATT and CDR2 is SNEGSKA in the germline V gene (reference sequence). V was cut by 0 bases and J by 1 base, with 15 bases left in between. The CDR3 protein is CSARDGGAGKNTEAFF. The CDR3 region has the DNA TGCAGTGCTAGAGATGGAGGGGCTGGAAAGAACACTGAAGCTTTCTTT.